The entry that follows covers one T cell receptor beta chain sequence. The CDR3 covers 13 residues. The trim removed 9 bases at V and 2 bases at J, leaving 6 bases unmatched. From germline, CDR1 is MDHEN and CDR2 SYDVKM. This entry comes from a study of blood T cell repertoires in COVID-19. On the study more broadly: There were acute and convalescent COVID-19 samples, and they came from the United States, Italy and Spain. In each case, the material was cDNA or gDNA derived from T cells, B-cell-depleted T cells, or PBMCs.

Profiling relied on immunoSEQ multiplex PCR, and the TCRdb table lists in-frame clones only, not all of them. Of about 130,000 clones in the sample, over 75% were seen once. This sequence was found in a woman of 80 years or more with acute or convalescent COVID-19. Sequencing input: peripheral blood. The rearrangement joins TRBV28 to TRBJ1-2; 7 nucleotides agree with TRBD1. CDR3 DNA: TGTGCCAGTTTGACAGGGATGAACTATGGCTACACCTTC. Its translation is CASLTGMNYGYTF.